This T cell receptor (beta chain) was recovered during a study of T-cell memory formation after mild COVID-19. Looking at the study overall: The TCR clusters were mostly specific to one donor.

MiXCR, run by TCRdb on the 5' RACE reads, gives a single entry per CDR3 protein. The sample gives tens of thousands of distinct CDR3 sequences, roughly 12% of which show up once; around 41% is in the top ten. Worth noting for this clonotype: A much larger clone sits a single nucleotide away, making a read error possible.

The germline V gene has CDR1 LNHDA and CDR2 SQIVND (reference sequence). The CDR3 sequence is 15 residues long. This TCR was recovered from a man aged 18 to 29 who had mild COVID-19 (a few samples of this study predate the infection). Cell type and time point are not known. The chain combines TRBV19 with TRBJ1-5; D is unclear. The sample consisted of PBMCs or a T cell subset sorted from them (not recorded which). CDR3 bases: TGTGCCAGTAGTATAACCCCGAGCCCTACTCAGCCCAAGCATTTT. It is translated as CASSITPSPTQPKHF.